This T cell receptor (beta chain) was retrieved from a study of T-cell reconstitution after alpha-beta-depleted transplantation in children. This clonotype has at least ten counts. A library of TCRbeta sequences, prepared with unique molecular identifiers, was generated. TCRdb passed the PCR reads through MiXCR, listing each CDR3 protein once. This table holds hundreds of thousands of distinct CDR3 sequences, around 14% found once. V was pared by 1 base and J by 0 bases, with 8 bases between. Germline lookup yields CDR1 MDHEN and CDR2 SYDVKM. The CDR3 spans 15 residues. The source is a girl between 2 and 10 years old with congenital amegakaryocytic thrombocytopenia, due to receive a stem cell transplant. The specimen comprised PBMCs, sampled before TCRalphabeta/CD19-depleted stem cell transplant. This chain joins TRBV28 and TRBJ2-3, with D possibly being TRBD1 or TRBD2 (5 bases each). CDR3 in DNA: TGTGCCAGCAGTTTATTTGGGGGAAGCACAGATACGCAGTATTTT. Translating gives CASSLFGGSTDTQYF.